One sample yielded the 21 T cell receptor beta chains listed below, sequenced in a study of response to subunit inactivated influenza vaccine. TCRdb used MiXCR to reprocess the RT-PCR reads, holding one entry per CDR3 protein. This table has roughly 700,000 distinct CDR3 sequences, about a sixth appearing once. This material consisted of PBMCs from blood, taken less than 13 days after vaccination. Receptors were obtained from a man in his forties or fifties who received an inactivated influenza vaccine.

Many counts were recorded for this clonotype. The genes are TRBV12-3 or TRBV12-4 and TRBJ2-5; D remains unclear. Trimming left V 2 bases short and J 5 bases short, with 6 bases between. The CDR3 loop spans 12 amino acids. The CDR3 bases are TGTGCCAGCAGTTTACTTCGGGAGACCCAGTACTTC. It is translated as CASSLLRETQYF.

This clonotype has just a few counts. This chain uses TRBV29-1 with TRBJ2-1; no clear D. This CDR3 has 10 residues. V was shortened by 6 bases and J by 5 bases, with 5 bases between the two germline ends. CDR1 and CDR2 from the germline V gene are SQVTM and ANQGSEA. CDR3 sequence reads: CSVSDNEQFF. The CDR3 DNA sequence: TGCAGCGTCTCGGACAATGAGCAGTTCTTC.

The rearrangement joins TRBV7-9 to TRBJ2-3; TRBD2 aligns across 12 bases. The ends lost 2 bases at V and 5 bases at J; junction bases unmatched: 2. Per the germline V gene, CDR1 is SEHNR and CDR2 is FQNEAQ (reference sequence). This CDR3 has 15 amino acids. CDR3 amino acids: CASSLLLAGGDTQYF. CDR3 sequence (DNA): TGTGCCAGCAGCTTATTACTAGCGGGGGGAGATACGCAGTATTTT. The full variable domain, rest sourced from reference TRBV7-9 and TRBJ2-3, is DTGVSQNPRHKITKRGQNVTFRCDPISEHNRLYWYRQTLGQGPEFLTYFQNEAQLEKSRLLSDRFSAERPKGSFSTLEIQRTEQGDSAMYLCASSLLLAGGDTQYFGPGTRLTVL.

This rearrangement joins TRBV5-1 to TRBJ2-1; D possibly corresponds to TRBD2 (6 bases). CDR1 and CDR2 (germline): SGHRS, YFSETQ. Trimming left V 5 bases short and J 2 bases short, with 14 bases between. The CDR3 is 15 residues long. DNA of the CDR3: TGCGCCAGCAGGGGCGGGGACCTCACCTACAATGAGCAGTTCTTC. This codes for CASRGGDLTYNEQFF.

The chain joins TRBV14 to TRBJ1-4, with D perhaps matching TRBD1 (5 bases). The CDR3 sequence is 14 residues long. V lost 3 bases and J lost 7, with 12 bases in between. CDR1 is SGHDN and CDR2 is FVKESK in the germline V gene. The CDR3 DNA reads TGTGCCAGCAGCCATCTGGGGGACCGTGAAAAACTGTTTTTT. Its protein product is CASSHLGDREKLFF.

The V and J genes are TRBV4-3 and TRBJ2-7; D tentatively reads TRBD1 or TRBD2 (6 bases each). V lost 0 bases, J lost 11 bases, and 14 bases lay in between. Germline CDR1 LGHNA, CDR2 YSLEER. The CDR3 is 13 residues long. Written as DNA, the CDR3 is TGCGCCAGCAGCCAAGACTTCCGGGGGCGGAAGTACTTC. Protein sequence: CASSQDFRGRKYF.

This clonotype was seen more than once but under ten times. The chain is built from TRBV20-1 and TRBJ2-5; 10 bases map to TRBD1. The V gene's germline CDR1 is DFQATT and CDR2 SNEGSKA (reference sequence). The CDR3 runs to 18 residues. With V trimmed by 5 bases and J by 4 bases, 19 bases remained unmatched. This CDR3 reads CSARARDRGMVGIETQYF. For the CDR3, the DNA is TGCAGTGCTCGAGCCCGGGACAGGGGAATGGTCGGAATAGAGACCCAGTACTTC.

This chain joins TRBV20-1 and TRBJ2-7; possibly TRBD2 for D (6 bases). The V end lost 3 bases, the J end lost 0 bases, and 15 bases lay between the germline ends. This CDR3 comprises 15 residues. Germline CDR1 and CDR2: DFQATT and SNEGSKA (reference sequence). This CDR3 is CSARPMEGNSYEQYF. For the CDR3, the DNA is TGCAGTGCTAGGCCAATGGAGGGGAACTCCTACGAGCAGTACTTC.

In its sample, this clonotype was seen a few times. The chain employs TRBV20-1 and TRBJ2-7; D gene uncertain. V lost 5 bases to trimming and J lost 3 bases, with 8 bases between them. CDR1 and CDR2 (germline): DFQATT, SNEGSKA (reference sequence). The CDR3 is made up of 11 amino acids. CDR3 coding DNA: TGCAGTGCTCCGAACCGCTACGAGCAGTACTTC. It translates to CSAPNRYEQYF.

Only a few counts were recorded for this clonotype. This sequence joins TRBV10-3 and TRBJ2-7, with D perhaps matching TRBD1 (6 bases). The CDR3 runs 14 residues. Germline loops: CDR1 ENHRY, CDR2 SYGVKD. Trimming took 7 bases from V and 0 from J, leaving 13 bases between them. CDR3 coding DNA: TGTGCCATCACCGGGACACCGAGCTCCTACGAGCAGTACTTC. Protein product: CAITGTPSSYEQYF.

This clonotype was observed a handful of times. The chain uses TRBV6-5 and TRBJ1-2; no clear D. Germline V gives CDR1 MNHEY, CDR2 SVGAGI. Between the trimmed V and J ends, which lost 0 bases and 7 bases, there was a span of 12 bases. This CDR3 is 14 amino acids long. In DNA form, the CDR3 reads TGTGCCAGCAGTTACTCTGGTGTTGGGTCTGGCTACACCTTC. Its translation: CASSYSGVGSGYTF.

The rearrangement links TRBV30 to TRBJ2-7, with 13 bases that match TRBD2. V shed 0 bases, J shed 3 bases, and the junction held 5 bases outside the gene matches. The CDR3 totals 16 residues. The germline V gene encodes CDR1 GTSNPN and CDR2 SVGIG (reference sequence). CDR3: CAWSVLRTSGSYEQYF. The CDR3, as DNA: TGTGCCTGGAGTGTACTAAGGACTAGCGGGAGCTACGAGCAGTACTTC.

This chain uses TRBV12-3 or TRBV12-4 with TRBJ2-7; perhaps D is TRBD1 or TRBD2 (5 bases each). The CDR3 length is 16 residues. V lost 5 bases, J lost 1 base, and 18 bases lay in between. This chain's CDR3 is CASSQPRGYSSYEQYF. The CDR3 nucleotides read TGTGCCAGCAGTCAACCCCGGGGCTATTCGTCCTACGAGCAGTACTTC.

This clonotype was seen a few times. The V gene is TRBV4-3, the J gene TRBJ2-4; D is unresolved. Trimming shortened V by 0 bases and J by 0 bases, and 12 bases separated the two germline ends. Per the germline V gene, CDR1 is LGHNA and CDR2 is YSLEER. This CDR3 has 17 amino acids. The CDR3 DNA follows: TGCGCCAGCAGCCAAGAAACAGCAACCTTAGCCAAAAACATTCAGTACTTC. This sequence encodes CASSQETATLAKNIQYF.

The chain links TRBV12-5 to TRBJ1-2; D gene unclear. Germline values: CDR1 LGHNT, CDR2 FRNRAP. Trimming removed 10 bases from V and 2 bases from J, with 23 bases in between. CDR3 length equals 16 residues. CDR3 residues: CAKCIPGRRLNYGYTF. The DNA for the CDR3 is TGTGCTAAATGTATTCCAGGAAGGCGGTTAAACTATGGCTACACCTTC.

As to this clonotype: A junction boundary mismatches the germline segment, possibly from a read error. The chain is built from TRBV20-1 and TRBJ2-2; 9 bases match TRBD2. Germline assignment: CDR1 DFQATT and CDR2 SNEGSKA (reference sequence). CDR3 length: 17 residues. In DNA, the CDR3 is TGCAGTGCTAGAGGGAGTAGCGGGGGTTCAGACACCGGAGAGCTGTTTTTT. Amino acids: CSARGSSGGSDTGELFF.

This clonotype has just a few counts. The V gene is TRBV5-1, the J gene TRBJ1-6, with a tentative D call TRBD1 (5 bases). There are 16 residues in the CDR3. V dropped 0 bases and J dropped 5 bases, with 12 bases sitting between them. Germline-derived CDR1 and CDR2 are SGHRS and YFSETQ. The CDR3 nucleotides are TGCGCCAGCAGCTTGGAGGGACGCCAAGATAATTCACCCCTCCACTTT. It translates to CASSLEGRQDNSPLHF.

The rearrangement links TRBV18 to TRBJ2-2, with D possibly being TRBD2 (7 bases). Trimming stripped 3 bases from V and 4 bases from J, with 18 bases between. Germline V CDR1 and CDR2: KGHSH, LQKENI. The CDR3 is 17 amino acids. CDR3 sequence (DNA): TGTGCCAGCTCACCCATGGCGGGGGCGGCATCCACCGGGGAGCTGTTTTTT. Translation gives CASSPMAGAASTGELFF. Full variable domain (missing parts from reference TRBV18 and TRBJ2-2): NAGVMQNPRHLVRRRGQEARLRCSPMKGHSHVYWYRQLPEEGLKFMVYLQKENIIDESGMPKERFSAEFPKEGPSILRIQQVVRGDSAAYFCASSPMAGAASTGELFFGEGSRLTVL.

The chain joins TRBV6-2 or TRBV6-3 to TRBJ2-2, with a tentative D call TRBD1 (6 bases). V was shortened by 5 bases and J by 6 bases, with 16 bases between the two germline ends. This CDR3 has 15 residues. CDR1 and CDR2 from the germline V gene are MNHEY and SVGEGT. The CDR3 bases are TGTGCCAGCAGTACGATACAGGGAATATCCGGGGAGCTGTTTTTT. This codes for CASSTIQGISGELFF.

The genes are TRBV28 and TRBJ1-4, with 7 nucleotides matching TRBD1. This CDR3 contains 15 residues. Germline CDR1 MDHEN, CDR2 SYDVKM. V gave up 4 bases and J gave up 5 bases; unmatched junction bases: 7. This chain's CDR3 is CASSWAGQQNEKLFF. For the CDR3, the DNA is TGTGCCAGCAGTTGGGCGGGACAGCAGAATGAAAAACTGTTTTTT.

A few counts support this clonotype. The chain combines TRBV7-9 with TRBJ1-1, with 10 bases that match TRBD1. Germline-derived CDR1 and CDR2 are SEHNR and FQNEAQ (reference sequence). The CDR3 is made up of 15 amino acids. V was clipped by 5 bases and J by 2 bases; unmatched bases: 5. CDR3 in amino acids: CASSDRDRGNTEAFF. The DNA for the CDR3 is TGTGCCAGCAGCGACCGGGACAGGGGTAACACTGAAGCTTTCTTT.